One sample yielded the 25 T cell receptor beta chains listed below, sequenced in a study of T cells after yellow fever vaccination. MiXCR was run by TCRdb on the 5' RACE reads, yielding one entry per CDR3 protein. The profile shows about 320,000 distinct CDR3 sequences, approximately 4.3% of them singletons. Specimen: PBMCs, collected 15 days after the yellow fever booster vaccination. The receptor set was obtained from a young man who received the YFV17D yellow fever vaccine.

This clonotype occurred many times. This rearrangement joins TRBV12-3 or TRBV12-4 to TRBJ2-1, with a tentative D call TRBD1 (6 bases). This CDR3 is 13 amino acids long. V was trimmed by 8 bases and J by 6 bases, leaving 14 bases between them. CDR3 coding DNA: TGTGCCAGCCACAGGGAAGGTCCCAATGAGCAGTTCTTC. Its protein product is CASHREGPNEQFF.

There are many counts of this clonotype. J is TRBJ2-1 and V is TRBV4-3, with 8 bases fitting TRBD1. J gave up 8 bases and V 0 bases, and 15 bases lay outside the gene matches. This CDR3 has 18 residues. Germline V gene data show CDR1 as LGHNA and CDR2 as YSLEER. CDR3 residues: CASSQDLRLTGESDEQFF. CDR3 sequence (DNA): TGCGCCAGCAGCCAAGATCTGAGGCTGACAGGGGAGTCCGATGAGCAGTTCTTC.

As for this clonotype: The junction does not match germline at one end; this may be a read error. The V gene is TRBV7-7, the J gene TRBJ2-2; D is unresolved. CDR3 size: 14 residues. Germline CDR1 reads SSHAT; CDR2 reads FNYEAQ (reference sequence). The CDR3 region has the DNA TGTGCTAGCAGCTTAGTAGGGAACACCGGGGAGCTGTTTTTT. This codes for CASSLVGNTGELFF.

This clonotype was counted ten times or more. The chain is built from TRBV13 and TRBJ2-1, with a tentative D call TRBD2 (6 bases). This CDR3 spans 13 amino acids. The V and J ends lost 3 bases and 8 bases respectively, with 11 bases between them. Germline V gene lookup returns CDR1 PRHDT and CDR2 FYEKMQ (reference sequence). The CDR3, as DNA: TGTGCCAGCAGCTTCGGAGGGTGGGATGAGCAGTTCTTC. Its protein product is CASSFGGWDEQFF.

The CDR3 region is CASSYGQGVNSPLHF. The CDR3 DNA sequence: TGTGCCAGCAGTTACGGACAGGGTGTTAATTCACCCCTCCACTTT. The J gene is TRBJ1-6, the V gene TRBV6-5; 8 nucleotides match TRBD1. Germline CDR1 MNHEY, CDR2 SVGAGI. The CDR3 spans 15 residues. V was pared by 2 bases and J by 6 bases, with 3 bases of the junction left unmatched.

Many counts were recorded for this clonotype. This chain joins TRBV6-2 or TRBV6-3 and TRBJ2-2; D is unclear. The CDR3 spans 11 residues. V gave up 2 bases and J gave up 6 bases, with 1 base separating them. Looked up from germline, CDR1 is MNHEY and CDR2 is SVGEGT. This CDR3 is CASSYPGELFF. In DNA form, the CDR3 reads TGTGCCAGCAGTTACCCCGGGGAGCTGTTTTTT.

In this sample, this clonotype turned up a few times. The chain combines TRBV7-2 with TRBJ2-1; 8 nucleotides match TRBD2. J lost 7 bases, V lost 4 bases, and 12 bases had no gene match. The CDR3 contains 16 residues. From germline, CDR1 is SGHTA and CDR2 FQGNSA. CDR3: CASSSPLGGGRNEQFF. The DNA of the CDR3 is TGTGCCAGCAGCTCCCCCCTGGGCGGGGGGCGGAATGAGCAGTTCTTC.

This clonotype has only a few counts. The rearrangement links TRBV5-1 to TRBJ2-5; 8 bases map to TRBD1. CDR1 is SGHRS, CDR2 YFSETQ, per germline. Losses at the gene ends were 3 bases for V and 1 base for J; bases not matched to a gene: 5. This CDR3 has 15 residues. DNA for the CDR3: TGCGCCAGCAGCTCCGGACAGGGATCCCAAGAGACCCAGTACTTC. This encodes CASSSGQGSQETQYF. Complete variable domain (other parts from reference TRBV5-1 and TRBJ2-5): KAGVTQTPRYLIKTRGQQVTLSCSPISGHRSVSWYQQTPGQGLQFLFEYFSETQRNKGNFPGRFSGRQFSNSRSEMNVSTLELGDSALYLCASSSGQGSQETQYFGPGTRLLVL.

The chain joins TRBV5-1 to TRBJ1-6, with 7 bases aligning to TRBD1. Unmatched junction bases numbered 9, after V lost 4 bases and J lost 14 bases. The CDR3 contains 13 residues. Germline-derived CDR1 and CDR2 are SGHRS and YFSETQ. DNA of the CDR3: TGCGCCAGCAGCCAAAACCCGACAGGGACCCTCCACTTT. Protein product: CASSQNPTGTLHF.

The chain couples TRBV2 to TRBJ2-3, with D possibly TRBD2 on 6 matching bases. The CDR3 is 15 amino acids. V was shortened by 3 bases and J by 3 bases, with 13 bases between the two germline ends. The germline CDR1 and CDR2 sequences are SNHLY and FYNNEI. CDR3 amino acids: CASSDLEGRTDTQYF. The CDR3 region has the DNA TGTGCCAGCAGTGATCTTGAAGGGAGGACAGATACGCAGTATTTT.

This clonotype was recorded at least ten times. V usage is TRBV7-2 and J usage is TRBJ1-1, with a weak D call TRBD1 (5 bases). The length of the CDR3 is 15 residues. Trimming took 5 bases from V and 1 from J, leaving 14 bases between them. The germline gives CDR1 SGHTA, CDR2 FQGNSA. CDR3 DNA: TGTGCCAGCAGCCCCCAGCAGGGTAGGAACACTGAAGCTTTCTTT. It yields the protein CASSPQQGRNTEAFF. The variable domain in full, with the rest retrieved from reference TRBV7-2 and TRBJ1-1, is GAGVSQSPSNKVTEKGKDVELRCDPISGHTALYWYRQSLGQGLEFLIYFQGNSAPDKSGLPSDRFSAERTGGSVSTLTIQRTQQEDSAVYLCASSPQQGRNTEAFFGQGTRLTVV.

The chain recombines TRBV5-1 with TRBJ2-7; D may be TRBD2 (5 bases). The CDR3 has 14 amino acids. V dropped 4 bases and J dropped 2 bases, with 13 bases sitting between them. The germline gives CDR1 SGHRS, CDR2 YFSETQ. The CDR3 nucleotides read TGCGCCAGCAGCGAGGCGGGCCGGGCCTACGAGCAGTACTTC. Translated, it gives CASSEAGRAYEQYF.

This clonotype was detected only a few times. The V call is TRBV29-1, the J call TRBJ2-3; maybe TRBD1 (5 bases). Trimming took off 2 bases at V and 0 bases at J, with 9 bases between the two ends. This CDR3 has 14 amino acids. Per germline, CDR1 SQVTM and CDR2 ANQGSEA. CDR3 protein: CSVESGASTDTQYF. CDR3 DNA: TGCAGCGTTGAAAGTGGGGCTAGCACAGATACGCAGTATTTT.

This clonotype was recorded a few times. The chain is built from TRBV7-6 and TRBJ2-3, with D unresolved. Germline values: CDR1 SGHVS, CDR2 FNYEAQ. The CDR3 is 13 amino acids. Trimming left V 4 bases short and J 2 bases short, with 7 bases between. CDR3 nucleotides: TGTGCCAGCAGCTCCGAGGTCACAGATACGCAGTATTTT. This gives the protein CASSSEVTDTQYF.

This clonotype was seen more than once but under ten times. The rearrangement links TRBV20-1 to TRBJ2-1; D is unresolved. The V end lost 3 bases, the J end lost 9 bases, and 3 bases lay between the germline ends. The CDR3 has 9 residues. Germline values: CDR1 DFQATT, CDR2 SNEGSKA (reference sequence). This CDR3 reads CSASVEQFF. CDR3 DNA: TGCAGTGCTAGTGTTGAGCAGTTCTTC.

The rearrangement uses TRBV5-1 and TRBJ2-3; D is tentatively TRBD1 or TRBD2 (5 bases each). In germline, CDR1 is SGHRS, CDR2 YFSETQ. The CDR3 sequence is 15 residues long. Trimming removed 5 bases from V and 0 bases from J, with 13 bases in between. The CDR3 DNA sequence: TGCGCCAGCAGAGACGGGACGGGGAGCACAGATACGCAGTATTTT. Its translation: CASRDGTGSTDTQYF.

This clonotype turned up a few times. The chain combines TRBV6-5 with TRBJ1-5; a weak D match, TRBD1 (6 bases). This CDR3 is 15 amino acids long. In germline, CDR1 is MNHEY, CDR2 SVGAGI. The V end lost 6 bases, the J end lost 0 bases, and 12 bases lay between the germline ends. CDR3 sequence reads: CASRKDSYSNQPQHF. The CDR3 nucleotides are TGTGCCAGCAGGAAGGACAGTTATAGCAATCAGCCCCAGCATTTT.

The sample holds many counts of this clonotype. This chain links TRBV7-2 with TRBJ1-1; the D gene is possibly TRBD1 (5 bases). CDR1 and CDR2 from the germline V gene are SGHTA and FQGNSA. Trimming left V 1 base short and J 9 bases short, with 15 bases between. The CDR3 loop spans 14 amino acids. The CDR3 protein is CASSLGMGMGQAFF. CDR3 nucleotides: TGTGCCAGCAGCTTAGGGATGGGAATGGGGCAAGCTTTCTTT.

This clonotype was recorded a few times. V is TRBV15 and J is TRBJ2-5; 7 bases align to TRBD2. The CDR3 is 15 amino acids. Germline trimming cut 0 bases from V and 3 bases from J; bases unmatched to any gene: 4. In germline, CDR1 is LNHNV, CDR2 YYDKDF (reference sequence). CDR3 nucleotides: TGTGCCACCAGCAGAGATGTCGGACTAGAAGAGACCCAGTACTTC. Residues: CATSRDVGLEETQYF.

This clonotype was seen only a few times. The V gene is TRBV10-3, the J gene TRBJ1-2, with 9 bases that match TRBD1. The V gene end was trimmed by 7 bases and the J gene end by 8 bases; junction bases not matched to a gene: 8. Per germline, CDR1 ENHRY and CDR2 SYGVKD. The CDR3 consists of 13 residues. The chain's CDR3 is CAIMVQGAEGYTF. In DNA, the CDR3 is TGTGCCATCATGGTACAGGGGGCGGAAGGCTACACCTTC.

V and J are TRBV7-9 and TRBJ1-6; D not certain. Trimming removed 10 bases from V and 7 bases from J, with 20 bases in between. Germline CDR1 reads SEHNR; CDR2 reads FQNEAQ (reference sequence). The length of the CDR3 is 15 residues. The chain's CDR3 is CATSITASQNSPLHF. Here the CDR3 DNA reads TGTGCCACCTCCATTACAGCTTCTCAAAATTCACCCCTCCACTTT.

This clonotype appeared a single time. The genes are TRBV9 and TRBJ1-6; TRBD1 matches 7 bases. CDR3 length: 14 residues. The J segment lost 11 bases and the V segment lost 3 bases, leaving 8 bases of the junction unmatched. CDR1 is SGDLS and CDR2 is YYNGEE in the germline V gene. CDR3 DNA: TGTGCCAGCAGCGCTTCAGGGGGAATGACACCCCTCCACTTT. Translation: CASSASGGMTPLHF. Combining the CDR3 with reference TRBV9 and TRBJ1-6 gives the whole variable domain DSGVTQTPKHLITATGQRVTLRCSPRSGDLSVYWYQQSLDQGLQFLIQYYNGEERAKGNILERFSAQQFPDLHSELNLSSLELGDSALYFCASSASGGMTPLHFGNGTRLTVT.

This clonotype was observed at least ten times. The CDR3 bases are TGTGCCAGCTCTGACAGGGACCAAGAGACCCAGTACTTC. It codes for CASSDRDQETQYF. The genes are TRBV18 and TRBJ2-5, with TRBD1 matching over 7 bases. CDR3 length: 13 amino acids. Looked up from germline, CDR1 is KGHSH and CDR2 is LQKENI. Germline trimming cut 6 bases from V and 0 bases from J; bases unmatched to any gene: 1.

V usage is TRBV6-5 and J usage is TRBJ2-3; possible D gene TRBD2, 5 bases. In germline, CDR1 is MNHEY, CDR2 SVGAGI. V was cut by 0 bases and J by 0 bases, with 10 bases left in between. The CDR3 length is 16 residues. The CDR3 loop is CASSYSFGDSTDTQYF. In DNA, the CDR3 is TGTGCCAGCAGTTACTCGTTCGGGGATAGCACAGATACGCAGTATTTT.

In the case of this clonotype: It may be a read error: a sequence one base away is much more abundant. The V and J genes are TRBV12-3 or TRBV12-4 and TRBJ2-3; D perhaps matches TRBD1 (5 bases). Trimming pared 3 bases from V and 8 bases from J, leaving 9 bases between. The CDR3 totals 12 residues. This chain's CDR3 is CASSFRVGTQYF. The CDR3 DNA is TGTGCCAGCAGTTTCAGGGTGGGTACGCAGTATTTT.